This entry concerns a single T cell receptor (beta chain). Its antigen remains unidentified. After isolation, RNA underwent reverse transcription to generate cDNA as the sequencing template. Data came from immunoSEQ multiplex PCR; TCRdb stores just in-frame clones and leaves some out. Among approximately 280,000 clones, 58% were seen once, and the ten largest hold under 2%. The data were taken from a study of CD8+ T cells in alopecia areata. Treatment described: oral pan-JAK inhibitor, 5-10 mg twice daily. Separation by sorting yielded CD4+ and CD8+ T cells from PBMCs. Trimming took 4 bases from V and 5 from J, leaving 11 bases between them. CDR1 SGHTA and CDR2 FQGNSA come from the germline V gene. The CDR3 runs to 13 residues. General observations from the study: Having one nonresponder leaves uncertain how baseline CD8+ expansion relates to response. Relative to normal scalp, lesional scalp, especially alopecia totalis/universalis, showed higher clonality. Sharing of TCR sequences between patients (possibly for HLA-related reasons) was less clear than in mice.

V gene TRBV7-2 combines with J gene TRBJ1-1, with D possibly TRBD1 on 5 matching bases. This TCR derives from a human donor with alopecia areata. The sample in question was CD4+ T cells sorted from blood, obtained at week 24, from a patient treated with tofacitinib. For the CDR3, the DNA is TGTGCCAGCAGCTCCAGGGTTCGAACTGAAGCTTTCTTT. Translating it yields CASSSRVRTEAFF.